A single sample is the source of the 13 T cell receptor beta chains below, sequenced in a study of graft-versus-host responses after intestinal transplantation. Sequenced by immunoSEQ multiplex PCR; TCRdb stores in-frame clones only, minus some. The repertoire consists of 43,000 or so clones, with about 95% occurring once and the leading ten covering around 1.6%. The specimen was PBMCs, collected about 320 days after intestinal transplant. The receptors stem from a human patient who received an intestinal transplant, so some T cells may come from the graft donor.

This clone was picked up one time. The rearrangement links TRBV18 to TRBJ2-5, with 8 bases fitting TRBD1. J gave up 5 bases and V 2 bases, and 10 bases lay outside the gene matches. The CDR3 runs 16 residues. Germline V gives CDR1 KGHSH, CDR2 LQKENI. CDR3 sequence reads: CASSPLGQEHGETQYF. DNA of the CDR3: TGTGCCAGCTCACCATTGGGACAGGAGCACGGGGAGACCCAGTACTTC.

This clone was recorded only once. The rearrangement uses TRBV28 and TRBJ1-5, with D unresolved. V shed 5 bases and J shed 1 base, with 12 bases lying between them. CDR1 and CDR2 from the germline V gene are MDHEN and SYDVKM. CDR3 length equals 15 residues. CDR3 nucleotides: TGTGCCAGCAGTCCGCAGTTGGGAAGCAATCAGCCCCAGCATTTT. The encoded protein is CASSPQLGSNQPQHF.

The CDR3 DNA is TGTGCCAGCAGTTCGACTTGGGACAGTCCGTACTATGGCTACACCTTC. Its protein is CASSSTWDSPYYGYTF. The V gene is TRBV6-5, the J gene TRBJ1-2, with 7 bases matching TRBD1. CDR3 length: 16 amino acids. Germline V gene sequence: CDR1 MNHEY, CDR2 SVGAGI. The V segment lost 4 bases and the J segment 3 bases; nucleotides outside the gene matches: 11.

Comment on this clone: A read error may produce the germline difference seen at one junction end. J is TRBJ1-4 and V is TRBV6-5, with TRBD1 identical over 9 bases. Germline CDR1 and CDR2: MNHEY and SVGAGI. The CDR3 sequence is 11 residues long. The CDR3 DNA reads as TGTGCCAGCAGTTTGCCGGGACAGGGAATTTTT. It codes for CASSLPGQGIF.

This rearrangement joins TRBV4-1 to TRBJ1-2, with a weak D call TRBD1 (5 bases). The CDR3 spans 18 residues. V gave up 0 bases and J gave up 4 bases, with 21 bases separating them. Germline lookup yields CDR1 MGHRA and CDR2 YSYEKL. The CDR3 loop reads CASSQDRGSVGGPYGYTF. As DNA, the CDR3 is TGCGCCAGCAGCCAAGATAGGGGTTCGGTCGGCGGCCCCTATGGCTACACCTTC.

V gene TRBV15 combines with J gene TRBJ1-1; D is unclear. The CDR3 is made up of 16 amino acids. Germline V gene lookup returns CDR1 LNHNV and CDR2 YYDKDF (reference sequence). The germline V and J ends were trimmed by 0 bases and 0 bases, with 11 bases remaining between them. The CDR3 reads CATSRDLEGLNTEAFF. The CDR3 region has the DNA TGTGCCACCAGCAGAGATCTAGAGGGTTTGAACACTGAAGCTTTCTTT.

This chain joins TRBV7-9 and TRBJ2-7; D is uncertain. V dropped 5 bases and J dropped 2 bases, with 19 bases sitting between them. The CDR3 length is 16 residues. From germline, CDR1 is SEHNR and CDR2 FQNEAQ (reference sequence). The CDR3 sequence is CASSDTSGQLTYEQYF. The CDR3, as DNA: TGTGCCAGCAGCGATACATCTGGGCAGCTTACCTACGAGCAGTACTTC.

The chain links TRBV6-5 to TRBJ2-7, with TRBD2 matching 8 bases. This CDR3 has 14 amino acids. In germline, CDR1 is MNHEY, CDR2 SVGAGI. The trim removed 6 bases at V and 7 bases at J, leaving 11 bases unmatched. CDR3 DNA: TGTGCCAGCAGATTAGCGGGACAACGGGGGGAGCAGTACTTC. Encoded protein: CASRLAGQRGEQYF.

V and J are TRBV19 and TRBJ2-1, with D unresolved. V dropped 3 bases and J dropped 7 bases, with 16 bases sitting between them. Germline values: CDR1 LNHDA, CDR2 SQIVND (reference sequence). The CDR3 totals 15 residues. The CDR3 coding sequence is TGTGCCAGTAGTATCGGCCAGGTGACGACGAATGAGCAGTTCTTC. Translation gives CASSIGQVTTNEQFF.

The rearrangement uses TRBV28 and TRBJ2-1; 10 positions match TRBD1. Per germline, CDR1 MDHEN and CDR2 SYDVKM. V shed 2 bases and J 1 base; nucleotides not matched to a gene: 14. This CDR3 has 20 amino acids. In DNA form, the CDR3 reads TGTGCCAGCAGTTTACTTCACCCTCGACAGGGGGCCCTTTCCTACAATGAGCAGTTCTTC. Translation: CASSLLHPRQGALSYNEQFF.

This rearrangement joins TRBV6-1 to TRBJ1-2; 9 bases agree with TRBD1. This CDR3 contains 16 residues. V gave up 4 bases and J gave up 8 bases; unmatched junction bases: 14. CDR1 and CDR2 (germline): MNHNS, SASEGT. CDR3 bases: TGTGCCAGCAGTGGGAGGGGGCAACAGGGGGCGCAGGGCTACACCTTC. It codes for CASSGRGQQGAQGYTF.

This clone appeared once. The rearrangement joins TRBV7-9 to TRBJ2-3; possible D gene TRBD1, 6 bases. With 3 bases removed from V and 7 bases from J, the gap between germline ends came to 11 bases. The CDR3 extends over 13 amino acids. The germline CDR1 and CDR2 sequences are SEHNR and FQNEAQ (reference sequence). The CDR3, as DNA: TGTGCCAGCAGCTTTCAGGGGCCGCATACGCAGTATTTT. Translation gives CASSFQGPHTQYF.

The V call is TRBV4-1, the J call TRBJ1-3; 7 nucleotides match TRBD1. The CDR3 is 15 residues long. V dropped 1 base and J dropped 2; count of bases not matched to a gene: 2. Germline V gene lookup returns CDR1 MGHRA and CDR2 YSYEKL. CDR3 nucleotides: TGCGCCAGCAGCCAAGGACAGGGACCTGGAAACACCATATATTTT. It specifies CASSQGQGPGNTIYF.